This TCR beta chain was recovered during a study of cytomegalovirus exposure and HLA in healthy donors. Study-wide points: The majority of TCR sequences were rare, yet some public TCRs appeared in many donors. What a later analysis showed was that several of the most significant clusters appeared linked to common viral pathogens. Highest at DRB1 and lowest at HLA-C, TCR association rates differed among HLA loci in a later analysis. The study labeled fewer than 200 TCR beta chains cytomegalovirus-associated.

A few counts support this clone. Its matching antigen is unknown. With V trimmed by 11 bases and J by 2 bases, 9 bases remained unmatched. The V gene's germline CDR1 is SNHLY and CDR2 FYNNEI. This CDR3 region has 13 residues. It was with 60 Vbeta and 13 Jbeta primers that the PCR ran. Profiled with immunoSEQ multiplex PCR; TCRdb holds only in-frame clones, not every one. The sample lists under 150,000 clones, just over 70% occurring once. J is TRBJ2-7 and V is TRBV2; TRBD1 agrees at 7 bases. Specimen: PBMCs. The origin of this receptor is a woman aged 60-75 years in good health and CMV-seropositive. The CDR3 spells CAGNRGQAYEQYF. CDR3 coding DNA: TGTGCCGGAAACCGCGGACAGGCCTACGAGCAGTACTTC. The full variable domain, its missing parts supplied by reference TRBV2 and TRBJ2-7, is EPEVTQTPSHQVTQMGQEVILRCVPISNHLYFYWYRQILGQKVEFLVSFYNNEISEKSEIFDDQFSVERPDGSNFTLKIRSTKLEDSAMYFCAGNRGQAYEQYFGPGTRLTVT.